This TCR beta chain was observed in a study of shared clonotypes between healthy human individuals. Whole-study results and caveats: The expectation was that sequencing depth would affect clonotype sharing among donors.

J gave up 4 bases and V 0 bases, and 9 bases lay outside the gene matches. The CDR3 covers 18 residues. Per germline, CDR1 SGHRS and CDR2 YFSETQ. TCRdb's table, derived via immunoSEQ multiplex PCR, lists solely in-frame clones and lacks some. Altogether about 2.5 million clones are present, 92% being singletons, with the ten largest covering more than 0.35%. Details on this clone: Antigen: not known.

The chain couples TRBV5-1 to TRBJ2-3; 12 bases agree with TRBD2. The sequence was obtained from a man aged 18 to 29 in good health. Some clones in this sample may be carry-over from other donors' samples. Sequenced sample: naive CD4+ T cells from PBMCs. Subset: CD45RA+ positively selected. The CDR3 reads CASSLGKTSGSNPDTQYF. In DNA, the CDR3 is TGCGCCAGCAGCTTGGGAAAGACTAGCGGGAGTAACCCAGATACGCAGTATTTT.